Presented here are 3 T cell receptor beta chains from one specimen sequenced in a study of blood T cells in healthy people across ages. Next came a second PCR, run for about 6 to 12 cycles, which used a sample-barcoded 5' primer along with a J-beta primer mix. TCRdb recomputed calls from the 5' RACE reads with MiXCR, one row per CDR3 protein. The sample holds hundreds of thousands of distinct CDR3 sequences; 45% to 65% are singletons and the top ten take approximately 37%. Material for sequencing was blood. These receptors were taken from a man in his 60s in good health.

This chain uses TRBV12-3 or TRBV12-4 with TRBJ2-2; D is unclear. The germline V and J ends were trimmed by 5 bases and 5 bases, with 15 bases remaining between them. The CDR3 extends over 15 amino acids. The CDR3 loop reads CASSLAGAGTGELFF. CDR3 DNA: TGTGCCAGCAGTCTGGCAGGCGCAGGAACCGGGGAGCTGTTTTTT.

This clonotype occurred a few times. This rearrangement joins TRBV29-1 to TRBJ2-1; the D is unclear. This CDR3 region has 13 residues. V dropped 4 bases and J dropped 3 bases, with 10 bases sitting between them. Germline CDR1 reads SQVTM; CDR2 reads ANQGSEA. Here the CDR3 DNA reads TGCAGCGTTGTATCCGGGTACTACAATGAGCAGTTCTTC. It specifies CSVVSGYYNEQFF.

This clonotype was seen only a few times. The CDR3, as DNA: TGTGCCAGCAGCACTCAGGGTACGAACGGCGCTGCTTTCTTT. As protein: CASSTQGTNGAAFF. The chain uses TRBV7-9 and TRBJ1-1, with D maybe TRBD1 (5 bases). Trimming pared 5 bases from V and 11 bases from J, leaving 21 bases between. Germline V lookup: CDR1 SEHNR, CDR2 FQNEAQ (reference sequence). This CDR3 is built from 14 residues. The whole variable domain, filled in from reference TRBV7-9 and TRBJ1-1, reads DTGVSQNPRHKITKRGQNVTFRCDPISEHNRLYWYRQTLGQGPEFLTYFQNEAQLEKSRLLSDRFSAERPKGSFSTLEIQRTEQGDSAMYLCASSTQGTNGAAFFGQGTRLTVV.